Following are 9 T cell receptor beta chains from one sample sequenced in a study of OX40 agonist ivuxolimab in advanced cancers. Profiling relied on immunoSEQ multiplex PCR, and the TCRdb table lists in-frame clones only, not all of them. The sample lists more than 15,000 clones; 78% were seen once. This material consisted of CD4+ or CD8+ T cells sorted from blood, taken in a trial of the OX40 agonist ivuxolimab. The source of these receptors is an adult with an advanced solid tumor such as melanoma, head and neck, liver or kidney cancer.

This clone was recorded once. The chain couples TRBV9 to TRBJ1-1; tentative D call: TRBD1 (6 bases). The CDR3 spans 13 residues. V was shortened by 4 bases and J by 3 bases, with 10 bases between the two germline ends. Germline V gene data show CDR1 as SGDLS and CDR2 as YYNGEE. CDR3 bases: TGTGCCAGCAGCCTAGGGGGGGACACTGAAGCTTTCTTT. Translated, it gives CASSLGGDTEAFF.

The V gene is TRBV27, the J gene TRBJ1-2, with unresolved D. This CDR3 region has 14 residues. Germline CDR1 reads MNHEY; CDR2 reads SMNVEV (reference sequence). V lost 6 bases and J 3 bases, leaving 14 bases between the germline ends. The DNA of the CDR3 is TGTGCCAGCAGAAGGCCTGGAAGTGACTATGGCTACACCTTC. Protein sequence: CASRRPGSDYGYTF.

This rearrangement joins TRBV6-1 to TRBJ2-7; 8 bases line up with TRBD2. The CDR3 runs to 16 residues. J gave up 3 bases and V 1 base, and 8 bases lay outside the gene matches. Germline V gives CDR1 MNHNS, CDR2 SASEGT. The DNA for the CDR3 is TGTGCCAGCAGTGAAGGTCTCCGGGAGGGGGGCTACGAGCAGTACTTC. As protein: CASSEGLREGGYEQYF.

The CDR3 is CASSEFRSSGNTIYF. CDR3 DNA: TGCGCCAGCAGTGAGTTCAGGAGCTCTGGAAACACCATATATTTT. The chain combines TRBV10-2 with TRBJ1-3; no firm D call. CDR3 length: 15 residues. The germline gives CDR1 WSHSY, CDR2 SAAADI. V shed 1 base and J shed 0 bases, with 7 bases lying between them.

The chain employs TRBV6-5 and TRBJ1-2; 8 nucleotides line up with TRBD1. The junction had 13 bases not matched to a gene; V was cut back by 5 bases and J by 8 bases. Germline loops: CDR1 MNHEY, CDR2 SVGAGI. The CDR3 consists of 15 residues. The CDR3 reads CASSTRTGMIEGYTF. As DNA, the CDR3 is TGTGCCAGCAGTACCCGGACAGGGATGATTGAAGGCTACACCTTC.

This chain joins TRBV7-9 and TRBJ1-1; D is ambiguous. The CDR3 is made up of 17 amino acids. Germline V gene sequence: CDR1 SEHNR, CDR2 FQNEAQ (reference sequence). Trimming pared 1 base from V and 5 bases from J, leaving 20 bases between. Here the CDR3 DNA reads TGTGCCAGCAGCTTAGGAGTAAGTTGGGGAGAAGGGACTGAAGCTTTCTTT. This translates into CASSLGVSWGEGTEAFF. Drawing the rest from reference TRBV7-9 and TRBJ1-1, the complete variable domain is DTGVSQNPRHKITKRGQNVTFRCDPISEHNRLYWYRQTLGQGPEFLTYFQNEAQLEKSRLLSDRFSAERPKGSFSTLEIQRTEQGDSAMYLCASSLGVSWGEGTEAFFGQGTRLTVV.

The chain couples TRBV7-2 to TRBJ2-3; D perhaps matches TRBD2 (7 bases). V dropped 8 bases and J dropped 4 bases, with 22 bases sitting between them. The CDR3 spans 16 residues. Looked up from germline, CDR1 is SGHTA and CDR2 is FQGNSA. The CDR3: CASSLRGGAASDTQYF. The CDR3 DNA follows: TGTGCCAGCTCCTTGAGGGGGGGGGCAGCCTCAGATACGCAGTATTTT.

The V and J genes are TRBV4-3 and TRBJ1-1; 11 nucleotides match TRBD1. Losses at the gene ends were 7 bases for V and 7 bases for J; bases not matched to a gene: 11. Germline assignment: CDR1 LGHNA and CDR2 YSLEER. This CDR3 is 15 amino acids long. CDR3 DNA: TGCGCCAGCAAGGACAGGGGGCTTTCGAATAATGAAGCTTTCTTT. Residues: CASKDRGLSNNEAFF.

This clone is deemed medium-sized. The CDR3 reads CASRSLAGGEETQYF. The CDR3 DNA sequence: TGCGCCAGCAGGTCCCTAGCGGGGGGAGAAGAGACCCAGTACTTC. J is TRBJ2-5 and V is TRBV10-2, with 11 bases that match TRBD2. J was trimmed by 3 bases and V by 6 bases; bases with no gene match: 6. Germline assignment: CDR1 WSHSY and CDR2 SAAADI. The CDR3 sequence is 15 residues long.